Each of the 27 T cell receptor beta chains below was sequenced from the same sample in a study of blood T cell repertoires in COVID-19. Only in-frame clones appear in the TCRdb table, and some are missing; sequencing was by immunoSEQ multiplex PCR. The sample shows 180,000 or so clones, about 90% of them seen only once. Sequenced material: peripheral blood. The receptor source for this set is a man between 40 and 49 years old with active or convalescent COVID-19.

The rearrangement links TRBV15 to TRBJ2-7; no definite D call. From germline, CDR1 is LNHNV and CDR2 YYDKDF (reference sequence). This CDR3 comprises 16 residues. The ends were cut back, 1 base at V and 0 bases at J, with 13 bases in the middle. The CDR3 coding sequence is TGTGCCACCAGCAGAGCGACAATTCTGAGCTCCTACGAGCAGTACTTC. This sequence encodes CATSRATILSSYEQYF.

This chain links TRBV7-3 with TRBJ1-1, with 8 positions matching TRBD1. V was pared by 6 bases and J by 1 base, with 4 bases of the junction left unmatched. Germline V gene sequence: CDR1 SGHTA, CDR2 FQGTGA. The CDR3 extends over 14 amino acids. The CDR3 sequence: CASSHGTGNTEAFF. The CDR3 DNA reads as TGTGCCAGCAGTCACGGGACAGGGAACACTGAAGCTTTCTTT.

This clone appeared a single time. This chain links TRBV29-1 with TRBJ2-4, with D perhaps TRBD2 (6 bases). The ends were cut back, 4 bases at V and 1 base at J, with 8 bases in the middle. The CDR3 consists of 13 residues. Germline lookup yields CDR1 SQVTM and CDR2 ANQGSEA. The CDR3 region has the DNA TGCAGCGTTGGAGGGAGGGCCAAAAACATTCAGTACTTC. Its protein is CSVGGRAKNIQYF.

This CDR3 reads CASSYIGGGEQFF. Written as DNA, the CDR3 is TGTGCCAGCAGTTACATCGGGGGTGGTGAGCAGTTCTTC. This chain joins TRBV6-5 and TRBJ2-1, with a tentative D call TRBD2 (6 bases). Germline V CDR1 and CDR2: MNHEY, SVGAGI. V lost 2 bases to trimming and J lost 9 bases, with 11 bases between them. This CDR3 has 13 residues.

Of note for this clone: This same CDR3 is encoded by further DNA sequences in the sample. The chain is built from TRBV7-8 and TRBJ2-7; 7 positions match TRBD1. The germline CDR1 and CDR2 sequences are SGHVS and FQNEAQ. V lost 5 bases and J lost 0; bases outside the gene matches: 4. This CDR3 region has 14 residues. In DNA form, the CDR3 reads TGTGCCAGCAGCGCGACAGGGAGCTCCTACGAGCAGTACTTC. This translates into CASSATGSSYEQYF.

V usage is TRBV19 and J usage is TRBJ1-1; D gene uncertain. The CDR3 covers 13 residues. V was pared by 8 bases and J by 4 bases, with 14 bases between. CDR1 and CDR2 from the germline V gene are LNHDA and SQIVND (reference sequence). CDR3 DNA: TGTGCCAGTGCCCCAGAGGGATCCACTGAAGCTTTCTTT. Its protein product is CASAPEGSTEAFF.

CDR3 amino acids: CASSLMGTGGYEQYF. CDR3 nucleotide sequence: TGTGCCAGCAGCTTAATGGGGACAGGGGGCTACGAGCAGTACTTC. The chain has TRBV7-2 and TRBJ2-7; 11 positions agree with TRBD1. V dropped 2 bases and J dropped 3; count of bases not matched to a gene: 3. This CDR3 region has 15 residues. The germline V gene has CDR1 SGHTA and CDR2 FQGNSA.

The chain uses TRBV21-1 and TRBJ1-1; the table's D call, TRBD1, has no DNA check behind it. TRBV21-1 is shown as a pseudogene. The CDR3 runs 23 residues. In DNA form, the CDR3 reads TGTGCCAGCAGCACTGTAGAGGGGGCCGAGTTGGCTCTACCTTTGGGGCTGAGCACTGAAGCTTTCTTT. Protein sequence: CASSTVEGAELALPLGLSTEAFF.

The rearrangement joins TRBV3-1 (or the pseudogene TRBV3-2) to TRBJ2-5, with TRBD2 matching over 10 bases. CDR3 size: 16 residues. The J segment lost 1 base and the V segment lost 0 bases, leaving 2 bases of the junction unmatched. Germline V gene data show CDR1 as LGHDT and CDR2 as YNNKEL (reference sequence). This chain's CDR3 is CASSQDRLAGQETQYF. The DNA for the CDR3 is TGTGCCAGCAGCCAAGATCGACTAGCGGGCCAAGAGACCCAGTACTTC.

This chain connects TRBV5-4 to TRBJ2-1, with 7 bases lining up with TRBD1. The CDR3 has 16 amino acids. With 0 bases clipped from V and 2 bases from J, the junction kept 5 bases outside the gene matches. Germline V gene sequence: CDR1 SGHNT, CDR2 YYREEE (reference sequence). This CDR3 reads CASSLEDRPPYNEQFF. The CDR3 region has the DNA TGTGCCAGCAGCTTGGAGGACAGGCCCCCCTACAATGAGCAGTTCTTC.

The rearrangement links TRBV9 to TRBJ1-3; D may be TRBD1 (6 bases). The CDR3 length is 13 residues. V lost 3 bases to trimming and J lost 8 bases, with 12 bases between them. Per the germline V gene, CDR1 is SGDLS and CDR2 is YYNGEE. CDR3 region: CASSATQGDTIYF. DNA for the CDR3: TGTGCCAGCAGCGCTACACAGGGAGACACCATATATTTT.

The chain combines TRBV19 with TRBJ1-4; D call uncertain. Germline loops: CDR1 LNHDA, CDR2 SQIVND (reference sequence). The CDR3 loop spans 17 amino acids. The germline V and J ends were trimmed by 5 bases and 0 bases, with 16 bases remaining between them. The CDR3 reads CASSDKEMLATNEKLFF. CDR3 DNA sequence: TGTGCCAGTAGTGATAAGGAGATGCTTGCAACTAATGAAAAACTGTTTTTT.

The genes are TRBV29-1 and TRBJ2-7; 9 bases map to TRBD1. Germline-derived CDR1 and CDR2 are SQVTM and ANQGSEA. The CDR3 spans 14 residues. The J segment lost 2 bases and the V segment lost 6 bases, leaving 8 bases of the junction unmatched. The CDR3 DNA reads TGCAGCGTGATCGGGACAGGGATCCCCTACGAGCAGTACTTC. Its translation: CSVIGTGIPYEQYF.

This clone was seen a handful of times. The V and J genes are TRBV10-3 and TRBJ2-2; 9 bases fit TRBD1. In germline, CDR1 is ENHRY, CDR2 SYGVKD. This CDR3 is built from 15 residues. The J segment lost 2 bases and the V segment lost 6 bases, leaving 4 bases of the junction unmatched. CDR3 loop: CAIRQQGANTGELFF. The CDR3 DNA is TGTGCCATCAGGCAACAGGGGGCAAACACCGGGGAGCTGTTTTTT.

The genes are TRBV5-5 and TRBJ1-1, with 8 bases that match TRBD1. This CDR3 is built from 15 residues. J lost 2 bases, V lost 0 bases, and 3 bases had no gene match. Germline V CDR1 and CDR2: SGHKS, YYEKEE (reference sequence). The CDR3 loop is CASSLEDRGNTEAFF. As DNA, the CDR3 is TGTGCCAGCAGCTTGGAAGACAGGGGAAACACTGAAGCTTTCTTT.

This clone was observed a single time. The rearrangement links TRBV9 to TRBJ2-1; 7 nucleotides agree with TRBD2. The CDR3 runs 15 residues. V gave up 3 bases and J gave up 7 bases; unmatched junction bases: 10. Germline V CDR1 and CDR2: SGDLS, YYNGEE. The DNA for the CDR3 is TGTGCCAGCAGCGCTTACTCCGGGGGAGGGAATGAGCAGTTCTTC. This encodes CASSAYSGGGNEQFF.

The V and J genes are TRBV25-1 and TRBJ2-3; 8 bases fit TRBD1. Germline CDR1 is MGHDK and CDR2 is SYGVNS. V lost 7 bases to trimming and J lost 3 bases; unmatched junction nucleotides: 3. This CDR3 is built from 13 residues. The CDR3 nucleotides are TGTGCCAGCAAGGACAGGGATACAGATACGCAGTATTTT. Residues: CASKDRDTDTQYF.

The rearrangement links TRBV4-1 to TRBJ1-4, with D tentatively TRBD1 (6 bases). Trimming shortened V by 1 base and J by 4 bases, and 7 bases separated the two germline ends. The CDR3 extends over 14 amino acids. Germline-derived CDR1 and CDR2 are MGHRA and YSYEKL. The CDR3 sequence: CASSQGGGNEKLFF. In nucleotides, the CDR3 is TGCGCCAGCAGCCAAGGAGGGGGTAATGAAAAACTGTTTTTT.

This sequence joins TRBV27 and TRBJ2-1; D is possibly TRBD2 (6 bases). V lost 5 bases to trimming and J lost 6 bases, with 17 bases between them. This CDR3 has 15 amino acids. Germline-derived CDR1 and CDR2 are MNHEY and SMNVEV (reference sequence). For the CDR3, the DNA is TGTGCCAGCAGTCCGCGGGCGGGATGGGTCAATGAGCAGTTCTTC. Translation gives CASSPRAGWVNEQFF.

In regard to this clone: The sample holds other DNA sequences that translate to the same CDR3. The chain uses TRBV5-1 and TRBJ1-2, with 9 bases lining up with TRBD1. Germline CDR1 reads SGHRS; CDR2 reads YFSETQ. This CDR3 comprises 13 residues. V lost 2 bases to trimming and J lost 8 bases; unmatched junction nucleotides: 4. CDR3 loop: CASSLQGAEGYTF. The CDR3 DNA is TGCGCCAGCAGCTTACAGGGGGCTGAGGGCTACACCTTC.

The chain employs TRBV7-3 and TRBJ2-7; D is unclear. The CDR3 has 14 residues. Germline CDR1 and CDR2: SGHTA and FQGTGA. V lost 1 base and J lost 3, with 10 bases in between. CDR3 loop: CASSLRHPDYEQYF. CDR3 sequence (DNA): TGTGCCAGCAGCTTAAGGCACCCTGACTACGAGCAGTACTTC.

The chain is built from TRBV6-5 and TRBJ2-5; tentative D call: TRBD1 (6 bases). Trimming stripped 7 bases from V and 5 bases from J, with 17 bases between. CDR1 MNHEY and CDR2 SVGAGI come from the germline V gene. The CDR3 contains 14 residues. CDR3 sequence: CASTDRPPFETQYF. CDR3 bases: TGTGCCAGCACCGACAGGCCCCCTTTTGAGACCCAGTACTTC.

On this clone itself: Being one base from a much bigger clone, this may be a read error. The chain employs TRBV7-3 and TRBJ1-1; TRBD1 matches 7 bases. J gave up 4 bases and V 4 bases, and 6 bases lay outside the gene matches. The CDR3 covers 14 residues. From germline, CDR1 is SGHTA and CDR2 FQGTGA. In DNA form, the CDR3 reads TGTGCCAGCAGCTCGACAGGGCGGATCACTGAAGCTTTCTTT. This sequence encodes CASSSTGRITEAFF.

The gene calls are TRBV7-9 and TRBJ1-1, with 7 bases that match TRBD1. With V trimmed by 4 bases and J by 0 bases, 5 bases remained unmatched. Germline V gives CDR1 SEHNR, CDR2 FQNEAQ (reference sequence). CDR3 size: 15 residues. The CDR3 spells CASSSLDRLNTEAFF. Here the CDR3 DNA reads TGTGCCAGCAGCTCCCTGGACAGGCTGAACACTGAAGCTTTCTTT.

The chain is built from TRBV13 and TRBJ2-1; TRBD2 might be the D (5 bases). V shed 5 bases and J shed 8 bases, with 19 bases lying between them. This CDR3 is built from 15 residues. Germline V gene data show CDR1 as PRHDT and CDR2 as FYEKMQ (reference sequence). The chain's CDR3 is CASSPGRTFMDEQFF. The DNA for the CDR3 is TGTGCCAGCAGCCCGGGCCGGACTTTTATGGATGAGCAGTTCTTC.

This chain connects TRBV4-2 to TRBJ1-4; 10 bases match TRBD1. The V segment lost 0 bases and the J segment 8 bases; nucleotides outside the gene matches: 6. This CDR3 is 16 amino acids long. Germline CDR1 reads LGHNA; CDR2 reads YNFKEQ. CDR3 region: CASSQDKRGQGEKLFF. In DNA form, the CDR3 reads TGTGCCAGCAGCCAAGATAAGAGGGGACAGGGGGAAAAACTGTTTTTT.

V gene TRBV25-1 combines with J gene TRBJ2-3, with a possible D match to TRBD1 (5 bases). The CDR3 spans 17 residues. Between the trimmed V and J ends, which lost 0 bases and 2 bases, there was a span of 15 bases. Per germline, CDR1 MGHDK and CDR2 SYGVNS. The CDR3 coding sequence is TGTGCCAGCAGTGAATATTCGGTAGGGGTCGACACAGATACGCAGTATTTT. Translating gives CASSEYSVGVDTDTQYF.